A single sample is the source of the 15 T cell receptor beta chains below, sequenced in a study of CD4 T cells in relation to SARS-CoV-2 and coronaviruses. The unexposed donors gave CD4+ T cells in 2011-2018, prior to COVID-19. After roughly ten days of culture, CD4+ T cells were isolated. The antigens of these receptors remain unknown. Sequenced by immunoSEQ multiplex PCR; TCRdb stores in-frame clones only, minus some. The sample yields some 30,000 clones, about three quarters seen once. Material: CD4+ T cells from PBMCs, cultured in vitro. The receptors shown here come from a human donor in good health.

The genes are TRBV19 and TRBJ1-1; no clear D gene. Per germline, CDR1 LNHDA and CDR2 SQIVND (reference sequence). V lost 5 bases and J 1 base, leaving 17 bases between the germline ends. CDR3 length: 16 amino acids. In nucleotides, the CDR3 is TGTGCCAGTAGTCACCCTCTCGGACGGGCGAACACTGAAGCTTTCTTT. Its translation: CASSHPLGRANTEAFF. The complete variable domain, with remaining parts taken from reference TRBV19 and TRBJ1-1, reads DGGITQSPKYLFRKEGQNVTLSCEQNLNHDAMYWYRQDPGQGLRLIYYSQIVNDFQKGDIAEGYSVSREKKESFPLTVTSAQKNPTAFYLCASSHPLGRANTEAFFGQGTRLTVV.

The V call is TRBV6-6, the J call TRBJ1-4; D is undetermined. Germline V gene lookup returns CDR1 MNHNY and CDR2 SVGAGI (reference sequence). The V end was cut by 6 bases, the J end by 5 bases, with 16 bases between. The CDR3 consists of 15 residues. The CDR3 protein is CASSARGRTNEKLFF. DNA of the CDR3: TGTGCCAGCAGCGCCAGAGGACGGACCAATGAAAAACTGTTTTTT.

The chain couples TRBV18 to TRBJ2-2; 7 nucleotides line up with TRBD1. Trimming took 6 bases from V and 6 from J; bases not matched to a gene: 4. The germline V gene encodes CDR1 KGHSH and CDR2 LQKENI. The CDR3 length is 13 residues. The CDR3 here is CASSPGTAGELFF. CDR3 coding DNA: TGTGCCAGCTCCCCAGGGACAGCCGGGGAGCTGTTTTTT.

This chain links TRBV7-9 with TRBJ1-4, with D possibly TRBD1 on 5 matching bases. CDR1 SEHNR and CDR2 FQNEAQ come from the germline V gene (reference sequence). Trimming took off 5 bases at V and 8 bases at J, with 18 bases between the two ends. This CDR3 region has 15 residues. In DNA form, the CDR3 reads TGTGCCAGCAGCGAGCCTTTGAGGGGCCGGGAAAAACTGTTTTTT. Its protein product is CASSEPLRGREKLFF.

The chain links TRBV11-2 to TRBJ2-7, with D unclear. This CDR3 has 13 amino acids. Germline V gene sequence: CDR1 SGHAT, CDR2 FQNNGV. V gave up 0 bases and J gave up 7 bases, with 10 bases separating them. The DNA of the CDR3 is TGTGCCAGCAGCTTAGACCGGGTCTCGGAGCAGTACTTC. Amino acid sequence: CASSLDRVSEQYF.

V and J are TRBV19 and TRBJ1-5; 8 bases are shared with TRBD1. V trimming: 4 bases; J trimming: 15 bases; junction bases outside the gene matches: 8. Per germline, CDR1 LNHDA and CDR2 SQIVND (reference sequence). This CDR3 region has 12 residues. CDR3 sequence reads: CASSNGQGLMHF. The DNA for the CDR3 is TGTGCCAGTAGTAACGGACAGGGCCTCATGCATTTT.

The V and J genes are TRBV6-5 and TRBJ1-1; 10 bases are shared with TRBD1. The CDR3 is 14 residues long. Germline V gives CDR1 MNHEY, CDR2 SVGAGI. V trimming: 2 bases; J trimming: 4 bases; junction bases outside the gene matches: 1. CDR3 coding DNA: TGTGCCAGCAGTTACGGACAGGGGGGCACTGAAGCTTTCTTT. It encodes CASSYGQGGTEAFF.

This CDR3 is CASSGTTSGLPYEQYF. Here the CDR3 DNA reads TGTGCCAGCAGCGGGACGACTAGCGGGTTACCCTACGAGCAGTACTTC. The chain links TRBV5-4 to TRBJ2-7; the match to TRBD2 covers 10 bases. CDR3 length: 16 residues. The trim removed 4 bases at V and 2 bases at J, leaving 9 bases unmatched. Looked up from germline, CDR1 is SGHNT and CDR2 is YYREEE (reference sequence).

This clone was seen just once. The chain combines TRBV7-2 with TRBJ2-1; the D is unclear. V lost 4 bases and J lost 4, with 17 bases in between. Looked up from germline, CDR1 is SGHTA and CDR2 is FQGNSA. The length of the CDR3 is 16 residues. In DNA, the CDR3 is TGTGCCAGCAGCTCACGGACCGTCCCTAGTTACAATGAGCAGTTCTTC. Translating it yields CASSSRTVPSYNEQFF. The full variable domain, in which reference TRBV7-2 and TRBJ2-1 provide the parts outside the CDR3, is GAGVSQSPSNKVTEKGKDVELRCDPISGHTALYWYRQSLGQGLEFLIYFQGNSAPDKSGLPSDRFSAERTGGSVSTLTIQRTQQEDSAVYLCASSSRTVPSYNEQFFGPGTRLTVL.

This rearrangement joins TRBV5-1 to TRBJ1-2, with TRBD1 as a possible D gene (5 bases). Germline lookup yields CDR1 SGHRS and CDR2 YFSETQ. V dropped 4 bases and J dropped 0 bases, with 13 bases sitting between them. This CDR3 contains 15 residues. CDR3 in amino acids: CASSPGATANYGYTF. The CDR3, as DNA: TGCGCCAGCAGCCCGGGAGCGACAGCTAACTATGGCTACACCTTC. The full variable domain, completed using reference TRBV5-1 and TRBJ1-2, is KAGVTQTPRYLIKTRGQQVTLSCSPISGHRSVSWYQQTPGQGLQFLFEYFSETQRNKGNFPGRFSGRQFSNSRSEMNVSTLELGDSALYLCASSPGATANYGYTFGSGTRLTVV.

The chain has TRBV3-1 (or the pseudogene TRBV3-2) and TRBJ2-5, with no clear D. Trimming removed 0 bases at V and 2 bases at J, with 7 bases between. CDR1 LGHDT and CDR2 YNNKEL come from the germline V gene (reference sequence). This CDR3 region has 14 residues. This CDR3 is CASSQDPWQETQYF. CDR3 bases: TGTGCCAGCAGCCAAGATCCCTGGCAAGAGACCCAGTACTTC.

V is TRBV18 and J is TRBJ1-1; 9 bases agree with TRBD1. This CDR3 contains 16 residues. Trimming cost V 0 bases and J 4 bases; bases outside gene matches: 6. Germline-derived CDR1 and CDR2 are KGHSH and LQKENI. CDR3 sequence reads: CASSPPGQGRSTEAFF. The DNA for the CDR3 is TGTGCCAGCTCACCACCAGGACAGGGGAGGTCCACTGAAGCTTTCTTT.

The chain combines TRBV9 with TRBJ2-3, with 8 bases matching TRBD1. With V trimmed by 3 bases and J by 9 bases, 3 bases remained unmatched. CDR1 is SGDLS and CDR2 is YYNGEE in the germline V gene. The CDR3 loop spans 12 amino acids. CDR3: CASSGTGKTQYF. The CDR3 nucleotides read TGTGCCAGCAGCGGGACAGGGAAAACGCAGTATTTT.

The rearrangement links TRBV2 to TRBJ1-4; D is possibly TRBD1 (5 bases). V was pared by 2 bases and J by 1 base, with 14 bases between. The CDR3 covers 17 residues. Germline V CDR1 and CDR2: SNHLY, FYNNEI. CDR3 coding DNA: TGTGCCAGCAGTGAAACTGGGGCGCGTGGAACTAATGAAAAACTGTTTTTT. This codes for CASSETGARGTNEKLFF.

For the CDR3, the DNA is TGTGCCAGAGGAGCAACAGAGGCGTACTTC. This gives the protein CARGATEAYF. The chain couples TRBV21-1 to TRBJ2-7. TRBV21-1 is marked as a pseudogene. The CDR3 has 10 residues.